Below, 26 T cell receptor beta chains from the same sample are listed, as sequenced in a study of beta chain features in type 1 diabetes. What was sequenced were expressed TCRB transcripts, since all of the isolated RNA had been reverse transcribed. Here immunoSEQ multiplex PCR was the method, and the copy in TCRdb shows in-frame clones only, minus some. The table records around 250,000 clones, 13% to 15% of them present only once. Sequencing was carried out using naive CD4+ T cells from blood. The receptors come from a woman in her thirties or forties in good health.

The CDR3 bases are TGCGCCAGCACCCCCGGGCGGGGGGGCGAGGGAAATGAGCAGTTCTTC. It encodes CASTPGRGGEGNEQFF. The chain uses TRBV5-1 and TRBJ2-1; the match to TRBD2 covers 9 bases. The V and J ends lost 6 bases and 7 bases, in that order; junction bases with no gene match: 14. Germline V gene lookup returns CDR1 SGHRS and CDR2 YFSETQ. The CDR3 has 16 residues.

The DNA of the CDR3 is TGTGCCAGCAGGCTACTAGCGGGGGGGGAGACCCAGTACTTC. Amino acid sequence: CASRLLAGGETQYF. This chain links TRBV11-2 with TRBJ2-5; 13 bases are shared with TRBD2. Losses at the gene ends were 6 bases for V and 5 bases for J; bases not matched to a gene: 3. The CDR3 covers 14 residues. Germline V gene lookup returns CDR1 SGHAT and CDR2 FQNNGV.

The V gene is TRBV9, the J gene TRBJ2-2; 7 bases match TRBD1. Looked up from germline, CDR1 is SGDLS and CDR2 is YYNGEE. The CDR3 is made up of 14 amino acids. After removal of 3 bases from V and 6 bases from J, the junction contained 5 bases not matched to a gene. The CDR3: CASSATTGPGELFF. CDR3 nucleotides: TGTGCCAGCAGCGCCACGACAGGGCCCGGGGAGCTGTTTTTT.

V is TRBV7-2 and J is TRBJ2-3; no reliable D call. V dropped 4 bases and J dropped 4 bases, with 12 bases sitting between them. The CDR3 totals 14 residues. Looked up from germline, CDR1 is SGHTA and CDR2 is FQGNSA. The DNA for the CDR3 is TGTGCCAGCAGCTCGGTTTTGGTCTCAGATACGCAGTATTTT. Its translation is CASSSVLVSDTQYF.

The chain couples TRBV7-9 to TRBJ2-7; D remains unclear. CDR1 and CDR2 (germline): SEHNR, FQNEAQ (reference sequence). V lost 1 base, J lost 6 bases, and 7 bases lay in between. This CDR3 has 12 residues. The CDR3 nucleotides are TGTGCCAGCAGCTTAGGCCCTAGCGAGCAGTACTTC. It specifies CASSLGPSEQYF.

The rearrangement uses TRBV5-1 and TRBJ2-1, with 11 bases lining up with TRBD1. Germline V gene sequence: CDR1 SGHRS, CDR2 YFSETQ. There are 16 residues in the CDR3. The junction had 8 bases not matched to a gene; V was cut back by 0 bases and J by 9 bases. CDR3 residues: CASSLGADRGQGEQFF. The CDR3 region has the DNA TGCGCCAGCAGCTTGGGGGCGGACAGGGGGCAAGGTGAGCAGTTCTTC.

This clone has a handful of counts. The genes are TRBV5-4 and TRBJ2-1; 12 positions match TRBD2. Germline trimming cut 4 bases from V and 5 bases from J; bases unmatched to any gene: 10. CDR3 length: 17 amino acids. From germline, CDR1 is SGHNT and CDR2 YYREEE (reference sequence). The CDR3 loop reads CASSLLGLAGTDNEQFF. CDR3 bases: TGTGCCAGCAGCCTTCTAGGACTAGCGGGGACGGACAATGAGCAGTTCTTC.

The chain couples TRBV5-4 to TRBJ2-1, with a tentative D call TRBD2 (6 bases). The CDR3 has 17 residues. V was trimmed by 0 bases and J by 1 base, leaving 14 bases between them. Germline V gives CDR1 SGHNT, CDR2 YYREEE (reference sequence). The CDR3 bases are TGTGCCAGCAGCTTGGGGGGACGGGGGACTTCCTACAATGAGCAGTTCTTC. Translated, it gives CASSLGGRGTSYNEQFF.

A word on this clone: Distinct nucleotide sequences in the sample also encode this CDR3. The chain uses TRBV5-1 and TRBJ2-5, with 11 bases fitting TRBD1. V lost 3 bases to trimming and J lost 4 bases; unmatched junction nucleotides: 5. The CDR3 sequence is 15 residues long. Germline CDR1 SGHRS, CDR2 YFSETQ. DNA of the CDR3: TGCGCCAGCAGCTCCGGACAGGGGGCTGGAGAGACCCAGTACTTC. It codes for CASSSGQGAGETQYF.

In its sample, this clone was seen many times. This chain joins TRBV4-3 and TRBJ1-2, with 7 positions matching TRBD1. The CDR3 has 14 residues. Germline V gene lookup returns CDR1 LGHNA and CDR2 YSLEER. Unmatched junction bases numbered 10, after V lost 4 bases and J lost 8 bases. The CDR3 region has the DNA TGCGCCAGCAGCCCTAACAGGGGATTAGGGGGCTACACCTTC. The encoded protein is CASSPNRGLGGYTF.

The chain carries TRBV5-1 and TRBJ2-2; 13 nucleotides match TRBD2. CDR3 length equals 18 residues. Per germline, CDR1 SGHRS and CDR2 YFSETQ. The trim removed 3 bases at V and 3 bases at J, leaving 8 bases unmatched. This CDR3 reads CASSSGLAGARDTGELFF. The DNA of the CDR3 is TGCGCCAGCAGCTCAGGACTAGCGGGGGCGAGGGACACCGGGGAGCTGTTTTTT.

This clone occurred a few times. The chain carries TRBV10-3 and TRBJ2-3; tentative D call: TRBD1 (5 bases). Germline V gene data show CDR1 as ENHRY and CDR2 as SYGVKD. The V gene lost 4 bases and the J gene lost 3 bases, with 17 bases spanning the gap. This CDR3 region has 16 residues. Written as DNA, the CDR3 is TGTGCCATCAGTGCATCGCAGGGTATTGGGACAGATACGCAGTATTTT. Translated, it gives CAISASQGIGTDTQYF.

This clone was seen a single time. A junction boundary mismatches the germline segment, possibly from a read error. The chain combines TRBV7-7 with TRBJ2-5; 10 bases are a match to TRBD1. Germline CDR1 reads SSHAT; CDR2 reads FNYEAQ (reference sequence). This CDR3 has 15 residues. In DNA form, the CDR3 reads TGTGCTAGCAGCCTGACAGGGGGCGGGGGAGAGACCCAGTACTTC. Translating gives CASSLTGGGGETQYF.

This CDR3 reads CSAVAGVGGYTF. In DNA, the CDR3 is TGCAGCGCCGTTGCGGGGGTGGGTGGCTACACCTTC. This rearrangement joins TRBV29-1 to TRBJ1-2, with a possible D match to TRBD1 (5 bases). Trimming removed 7 bases from V and 7 bases from J, with 16 bases in between. This CDR3 is built from 12 residues. Germline lookup yields CDR1 SQVTM and CDR2 ANQGSEA.

The gene calls are TRBV10-3 and TRBJ2-7, with D perhaps TRBD1 (6 bases). CDR1 and CDR2 (germline): ENHRY, SYGVKD. The CDR3 runs 17 residues. The ends were cut back, 7 bases at V and 0 bases at J, with 22 bases in the middle. CDR3 region: CAINGDNISRSSYEQYF. The CDR3 DNA is TGTGCCATCAACGGGGACAACATTTCCCGCAGCTCCTACGAGCAGTACTTC.

This clone was seen a few times. This rearrangement joins TRBV11-2 to TRBJ2-7; 9 positions match TRBD1. Germline V gives CDR1 SGHAT, CDR2 FQNNGV. The CDR3 consists of 15 residues. V lost 0 bases to trimming and J lost 2 bases; unmatched junction nucleotides: 2. The CDR3 sequence: CASSLEGQGTYEQYF. CDR3 coding DNA: TGTGCCAGCAGCTTAGAGGGACAGGGAACCTACGAGCAGTACTTC.

The chain is built from TRBV18 and TRBJ1-2; 9 bases align to TRBD1. Trimming cost V 3 bases and J 2 bases; bases outside gene matches: 1. This CDR3 spans 14 amino acids. Germline V gene sequence: CDR1 KGHSH, CDR2 LQKENI. The CDR3 here is CASSPDRGNYGYTF. CDR3 in DNA: TGTGCCAGCTCACCGGACAGGGGCAACTATGGCTACACCTTC.

This clone was counted only a few times. The V and J genes are TRBV6-5 and TRBJ1-2, with 10 bases lining up with TRBD1. The trim removed 7 bases at V and 4 bases at J, leaving 6 bases unmatched. The CDR3 is 14 residues long. Per germline, CDR1 MNHEY and CDR2 SVGAGI. CDR3 nucleotides: TGTGCCAGCAAGACAGGGGGCATCAGCTATGGCTACACCTTC. Encoded protein: CASKTGGISYGYTF.

In its sample, this clone was seen a few times. The chain employs TRBV19 and TRBJ2-6; no firm D call. The germline gives CDR1 LNHDA, CDR2 SQIVND (reference sequence). The CDR3 covers 16 residues. Deletions cut 6 bases from V and 1 base from J, with 13 bases between. The CDR3 spells CASRSRGASGANVLTF. DNA of the CDR3: TGTGCCAGTAGATCCCGCGGTGCTTCTGGGGCCAACGTCCTGACTTTC.

This clone has a handful of counts. The rearrangement joins TRBV6-5 to TRBJ2-1; 11 bases align to TRBD2. The CDR3 sequence is 16 residues long. The V gene's germline CDR1 is MNHEY and CDR2 SVGAGI. V lost 2 bases, J lost 9 bases, and 9 bases stayed unmatched. CDR3 sequence reads: CASSYQPSGGKFEQFF. Here the CDR3 DNA reads TGTGCCAGCAGTTACCAACCTAGCGGGGGGAAATTTGAGCAGTTCTTC.

The gene calls are TRBV5-1 and TRBJ2-1, with D perhaps TRBD2 (5 bases). CDR3 length: 12 amino acids. In germline, CDR1 is SGHRS, CDR2 YFSETQ. V lost 4 bases and J 9 bases, leaving 11 bases between the germline ends. CDR3 sequence reads: CASSVPGSEQFF. In DNA form, the CDR3 reads TGCGCCAGCAGCGTCCCGGGGAGTGAGCAGTTCTTC.

J is TRBJ1-3 and V is TRBV5-1; TRBD1 matches 7 bases. Trimming at V came to 6 bases and at J to 3 bases, leaving 6 bases not matched to a gene. The CDR3 is 14 residues long. Germline V gene data show CDR1 as SGHRS and CDR2 as YFSETQ. CDR3 loop: CASTNRGDGNTIYF. CDR3 DNA sequence: TGCGCCAGCACTAACAGGGGTGATGGAAACACCATATATTTT. Together with reference TRBV5-1 and TRBJ1-3, the CDR3 gives the full variable domain: KAGVTQTPRYLIKTRGQQVTLSCSPISGHRSVSWYQQTPGQGLQFLFEYFSETQRNKGNFPGRFSGRQFSNSRSEMNVSTLELGDSALYLCASTNRGDGNTIYFGEGSWLTVV.

In this sample, this clone turned up a few times. The chain couples TRBV7-9 to TRBJ1-5; D uncertain. V was cut by 1 base and J by 0 bases, with 13 bases left in between. There are 17 residues in the CDR3. The germline V gene encodes CDR1 SEHNR and CDR2 FQNEAQ (reference sequence). CDR3 in amino acids: CASSLGGALYSNQPQHF. CDR3 sequence (DNA): TGTGCCAGCAGCTTAGGCGGAGCCCTATATAGCAATCAGCCCCAGCATTTT.

This clone was recorded a few times. The rearrangement joins TRBV25-1 to TRBJ1-2; D may be TRBD1 (5 bases). Looked up from germline, CDR1 is MGHDK and CDR2 is SYGVNS. The CDR3 has 14 residues. The germline V and J ends were trimmed by 3 bases and 10 bases, with 18 bases remaining between them. The CDR3 sequence is CASSDHRRRGDYTF. The CDR3 DNA is TGTGCCAGCAGTGACCACAGGCGCCGGGGGGACTACACCTTC.

This clone has only a few counts. The chain links TRBV7-8 to TRBJ2-7, with 7 bases matching TRBD2. Per the germline V gene, CDR1 is SGHVS and CDR2 is FQNEAQ. With V trimmed by 5 bases and J by 6 bases, 10 bases remained unmatched. The CDR3 runs to 14 residues. CDR3 region: CASSIGLDVSEQYF. The CDR3, as DNA: TGTGCCAGCAGCATCGGACTAGACGTTTCCGAGCAGTACTTC.

The rearrangement links TRBV2 to TRBJ1-4, with 8 positions matching TRBD1. The CDR3 spans 15 residues. CDR1 is SNHLY, CDR2 FYNNEI, per germline. J lost 8 bases, V lost 4 bases, and 9 bases had no gene match. The CDR3 is CASSARGRVGEKLFF. In nucleotides, the CDR3 is TGTGCCAGCAGTGCCAGGGGGCGGGTTGGAGAAAAACTGTTTTTT. The full variable domain, completed using reference TRBV2 and TRBJ1-4, is EPEVTQTPSHQVTQMGQEVILRCVPISNHLYFYWYRQILGQKVEFLVSFYNNEISEKSEIFDDQFSVERPDGSNFTLKIRSTKLEDSAMYFCASSARGRVGEKLFFGSGTQLSVL.